The entry below describes one T cell receptor beta chain. Some clones are missing from TCRdb's copy, which holds only in-frame ones; the method was immunoSEQ multiplex PCR. The sample has about 230,000 clones; about 90% are singletons. The germline CDR1 and CDR2 sequences are GTSNPN and SVGIG (reference sequence). Trimming removed 1 base from V and 9 bases from J, with 9 bases in between. The CDR3 spans 11 residues. The sample belongs to a study of blood T cell repertoires in COVID-19. Across the whole study: Specimens from acute and convalescent COVID-19 originated in the United States, Italy and Spain.

The source of this sequence is a woman in her 30s with acute COVID-19. The sample consisted of PBMCs or T cells enriched from blood (not recorded which). This chain joins TRBV30 and TRBJ1-1, with D maybe TRBD1 (5 bases). The chain's CDR3 is CAWSGGGKAFF. The CDR3 nucleotides are TGTGCCTGGAGTGGGGGCGGTAAAGCTTTCTTT.